This T cell receptor beta chain emerged from a study of cytomegalovirus exposure and HLA in healthy donors. General study results and limits: Donor immune exposure was known only as CMV serostatus. A few CMV-associated chains proved CMV antigen-specific in vitro.

Germline assignment: CDR1 SGHDN and CDR2 FVKESK. The CDR3 totals 15 residues. V dropped 3 bases and J dropped 3 bases, with 14 bases sitting between them. As to this clone: The antigen is not known.

The PCR was carried out with 60 Vbeta primers and 13 Jbeta primers. TCRdb keeps only in-frame clones here, not all; method: immunoSEQ multiplex PCR. The top ten clones hold 2% to 2.5% of a sample with around 110,000 clones, 75% to 90% of them seen once. Sequenced input: PBMCs. This sequence was found in a man between 25 and 39 years old in good health and CMV-seronegative. The V and J genes are TRBV14 and TRBJ1-1, with D perhaps matching TRBD1 (6 bases). CDR3 sequence (DNA): TGTGCCAGCAGCCAGGTACAGGGTCGGGACACTGAAGCTTTCTTT. This codes for CASSQVQGRDTEAFF.